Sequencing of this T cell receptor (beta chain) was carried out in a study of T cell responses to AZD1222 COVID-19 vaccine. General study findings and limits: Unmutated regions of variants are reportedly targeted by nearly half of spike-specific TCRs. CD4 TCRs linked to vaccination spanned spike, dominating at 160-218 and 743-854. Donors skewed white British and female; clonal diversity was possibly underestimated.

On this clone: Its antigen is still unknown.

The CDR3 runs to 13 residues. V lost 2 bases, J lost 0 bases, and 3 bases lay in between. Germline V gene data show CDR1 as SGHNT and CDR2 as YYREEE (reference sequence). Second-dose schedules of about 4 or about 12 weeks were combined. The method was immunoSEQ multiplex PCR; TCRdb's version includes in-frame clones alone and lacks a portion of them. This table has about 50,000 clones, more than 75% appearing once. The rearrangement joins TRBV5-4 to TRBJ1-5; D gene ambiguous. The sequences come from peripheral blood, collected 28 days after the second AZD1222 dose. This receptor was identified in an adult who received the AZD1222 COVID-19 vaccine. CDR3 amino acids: CASSFDSNQPQHF. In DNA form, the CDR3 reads TGTGCCAGCAGCTTCGATAGCAATCAGCCCCAGCATTTT.